This record concerns one T cell receptor beta chain sequence. The data are from a study of blood T cell repertoires in COVID-19. Study summary: Spain, Italy and the United States supplied samples that represented acute and convalescent COVID-19. T cells, B-cell-depleted T cells, or PBMCs supplied cDNA or gDNA.

The length of the CDR3 is 13 residues. The V gene's germline CDR1 is SQVTM and CDR2 ANQGSEA. Trimming cost V 6 bases and J 4 bases, with 15 bases left between them. As originally analysed: Estimated nucleated cell counts came from reference gene primer amplification. The data were produced by immunoSEQ multiplex PCR, yet TCRdb's version contains in-frame clones alone and is incomplete. V, J and clone size are taken as reported in that table, and D and trimming were inferred from the DNA itself. The table lists around 100,000 clones, about four fifths of them singletons, with about 12% in the top ten.

The sequencing input was peripheral blood. The clonotype was recovered from a human donor in a cohort sampled during active COVID-19. V and J are TRBV29-1 and TRBJ1-2; weak D call: TRBD1 (5 bases). The CDR3 here is CSVKQDAGYGYTF. CDR3 in DNA: TGCAGCGTAAAACAGGACGCCGGCTATGGCTACACCTTC.